The entry below describes one TCR beta chain. The antigen is undetermined. The CDR3 consists of 14 residues. The germline V and J ends were trimmed by 1 base and 5 bases, with 12 bases remaining between them. From germline, CDR1 is DFQATT and CDR2 SNEGSKA (reference sequence). The data stem from a study of T cell repertoires in cytomegalovirus infection. Study-level information: Recently identified HLA-C-restricted CMV epitopes were among the peptides used. CMV infection and matching HLA type were both indicated by public TCR beta signatures. General study findings and limits: HLA-C-restricted CMV clonotypes gave the most frequent clonotype in two of eight donors. Of the TCR beta families, the public ones yielded a cumulative frequency that identified carriers of CMV plus the relevant HLA.

TCRdb re-called the reads with MiXCR, one entry per CDR3 protein. The sample lists a few hundred thousand distinct CDR3 sequences, about 39% occurring once. The clonotype comes from a human donor in good health (CMV status not recorded). Some clones in this sample may be carry-over from other donors' samples. This specimen consisted of cultured PBMCs, obtained from culture after CMV antigen stimulation. V is TRBV20-1 and J is TRBJ1-5; D uncertain. CDR3 residues: CSARGHQRDQPQHF. The DNA for the CDR3 is TGCAGTGCTAGAGGGCACCAAAGGGATCAGCCCCAGCATTTT.